This TCR beta chain was profiled in a study of T-cell reconstitution after alpha-beta-depleted transplantation in children. Study-level results: Newly made T cells mostly supplied T-cell counts and diversity one year after transplant. Surviving recipient T cells and thymic progenitors produced the high day-60 TCRbeta diversity seen in some patients.

This clonotype showed up many times. Its antigen remains unidentified. The CDR3 has 13 residues. Between the trimmed V and J ends, which lost 2 bases and 1 base, there was a span of 5 bases. CDR1 is MDHEN and CDR2 is SYDVKM in the germline V gene. For TCRbeta, the library was prepared with unique molecular identifiers. TCRdb analysed the PCR reads with MiXCR anew, one entry per CDR3 protein. The top ten hold almost 6.5% of the sample, which has around 250,000 distinct CDR3 sequences, under 9.5% seen once. This TCR came from a male patient younger than 18 who had a stem cell transplant for acute lymphoblastic leukemia, so the T cells may come from the graft donor. Sample: PBMCs, mostly from graft donor cells, taken 180 days after TCRalphabeta/CD19-depleted stem cell transplant. The chain uses TRBV28 and TRBJ1-2, with D hard to call. The CDR3 sequence: CASSLRINYGYTF. In DNA, the CDR3 is TGTGCCAGCAGTTTAAGAATTAACTATGGCTACACCTTC.